This T cell receptor (beta chain) comes out of a study of T-cell memory formation after mild COVID-19. This CDR3 is 15 amino acids long. The ends lost 6 bases at V and 3 bases at J; junction bases unmatched: 3. This clonotype was counted ten times or more. Its antigen remains unidentified. Overall study results and limits: While clones contracting from day 15 to 85 were balanced between CD4 and CD8, later expanders leaned CD4+. Confirmation of SARS-CoV-2 specificity was lacking for second-wave clones peaking day 37. Detection of some responders pre-infection suggested pre-existing cross-reactive memory T cells participated.

Amplification by 5'RACE using constant-segment primers produced TCR alpha and TCR beta cDNA libraries that carried sample barcodes and UMIs. Using its own MiXCR run on the 5' RACE reads, TCRdb lists one record per CDR3 protein. The sample has under 300,000 distinct CDR3 sequences; 7% to 10% are singletons. Material for sequencing was PBMCs or a T cell subset sorted from them (not recorded which). The chain links TRBV12-3 or TRBV12-4 to TRBJ2-1; 12 positions match TRBD2. This TCR came from a man between 18 and 29 years old who had mild COVID-19 (a few samples of this study predate the infection). Cell type and time point are not known. The CDR3 DNA reads TGTGCCAGCAGCCCGACTAGCGGGGGCTACAATGAGCAGTTCTTC. It translates to CASSPTSGGYNEQFF.